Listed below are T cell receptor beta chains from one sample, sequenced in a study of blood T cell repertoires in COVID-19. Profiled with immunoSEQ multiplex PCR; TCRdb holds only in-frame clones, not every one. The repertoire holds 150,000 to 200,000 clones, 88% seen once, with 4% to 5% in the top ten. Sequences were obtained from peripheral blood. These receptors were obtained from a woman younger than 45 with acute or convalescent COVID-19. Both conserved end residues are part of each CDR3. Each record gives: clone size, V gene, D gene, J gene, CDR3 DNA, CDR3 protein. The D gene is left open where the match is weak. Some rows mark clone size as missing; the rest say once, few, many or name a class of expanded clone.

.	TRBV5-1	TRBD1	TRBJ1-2	TGCGCCAGCAGAACCGACAGGGTGTGGGGCTACACCTTC	CASRTDRVWGYTF
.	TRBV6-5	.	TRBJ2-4	TGTGCCAGCAGTTACGACTCAACCACCAAAAACATTCAGTACTTC	CASSYDSTTKNIQYF
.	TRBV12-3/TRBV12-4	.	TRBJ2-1	TGTGCCAGCAACCACAGGGATGGGGAGCAGTTCTTC	CASNHRDGEQFF
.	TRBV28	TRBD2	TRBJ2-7	TGTGCCAGCAGTTCATATACTAGCGGGAGAATGTTCTACGAGCAGTACTTC	CASSSYTSGRMFYEQYF
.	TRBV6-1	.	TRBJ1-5	TGTGCCAGCAGTGAGTCCGGGTCGCTTGAGCCCCAGCATTTT	CASSESGSLEPQHF
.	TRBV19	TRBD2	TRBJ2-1	TGTGCCAGTAGTACGAGTCCGGGACTAGCGGCTTGGAATGAGCAGTTCTTC	CASSTSPGLAAWNEQFF
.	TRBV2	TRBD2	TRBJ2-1	TGTGCCAGCAGAATGGGGGGGTCCTACAATGAGCAGTTCTTC	CASRMGGSYNEQFF
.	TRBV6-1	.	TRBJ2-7	TGTGCCAGCAGTGACAGGGGACCCTACTACGAGCAGTACTTC	CASSDRGPYYEQYF
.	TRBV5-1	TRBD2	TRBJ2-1	TGCGCCAGCACGACTAGCGGGAGGGGTGAGCAGTTCTTC	CASTTSGRGEQFF
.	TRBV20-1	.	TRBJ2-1	TGCAGTGCCCCCCGTTACAATGAGCAGTTCTTC	CSAPRYNEQFF
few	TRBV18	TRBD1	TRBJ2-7	TGTGCCAGCTCACCAGGGACAGGGGGCTACGAGCAGTACTTC	CASSPGTGGYEQYF
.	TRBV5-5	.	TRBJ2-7	TGTGCCAGCAGCTTGATAGGTTTGGGGGGGGCCGCCCAGCAGTACTTC	CASSLIGLGGAAQQYF
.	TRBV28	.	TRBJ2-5	TGTGCCAGCACCTCCCCTCAGGGTAGGGAGACCCAGTACTTC	CASTSPQGRETQYF
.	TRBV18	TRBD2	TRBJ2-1	TGTGCCAGCTCACCACCCATCGGACTAGCGGTCATCAATGAGCAGTTCTTC	CASSPPIGLAVINEQFF
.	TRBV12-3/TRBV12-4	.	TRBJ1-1	TGTGCCAGCTGGCAGGTTAGCACTGAAGCTTTCTTT	CASWQVSTEAFF
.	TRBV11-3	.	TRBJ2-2	TGTGCCAGCAGCCCAGACACCGGGGAGCTGTTTTTT	CASSPDTGELFF
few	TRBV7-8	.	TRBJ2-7	TGTGCCAGCAGCTTTCAAGAGTACACAGCCTACGAGCAGTACTTC	CASSFQEYTAYEQYF
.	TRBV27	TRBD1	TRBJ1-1	TGTGCCACCAAGGACAGGTTGATGAACACTGAAGCTTTCTTT	CATKDRLMNTEAFF
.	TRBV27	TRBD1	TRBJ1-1	TGTGCCAGCAGTTCCAGACAGGGCGAAGCTTTCTTT	CASSSRQGEAFF
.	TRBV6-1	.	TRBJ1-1	TGTGCCAGCAGTGAACAGGGCCCGCACACTGAAGCTTTCTTT	CASSEQGPHTEAFF
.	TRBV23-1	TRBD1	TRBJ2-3	TGCGCCAGCAGTCAACCGGGACAGGTCACAGATACGCAGTATTTT	CASSQPGQVTDTQYF
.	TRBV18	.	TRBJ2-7	TGTGCCAGCTCCCGAGAATACGAGCAGTACTTC	CASSREYEQYF
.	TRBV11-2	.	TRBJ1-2	TGTGCCAGCAGCTCTAGGGGCGGTCATGGCTACACCTTC	CASSSRGGHGYTF
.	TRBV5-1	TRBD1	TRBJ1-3	TGCGCCAGCAGCTTGGAACCGGGACAGGCCTCTGGAAACACCATATATTTT	CASSLEPGQASGNTIYF
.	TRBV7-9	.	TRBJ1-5	TGTGCCAGCAGCCCTAACTATGTGACCAGCAATCAGCCCCAGCATTTT	CASSPNYVTSNQPQHF
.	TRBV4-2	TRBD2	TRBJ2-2	TGTGCCAGCAGCCACCCCAGCGGGGACACCGGGGAGCTGTTTTTT	CASSHPSGDTGELFF
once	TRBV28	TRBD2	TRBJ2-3	TGTGCCAGCAGTGAAGCGGGACGGGACGGAGATACGCAGTATTTT	CASSEAGRDGDTQYF
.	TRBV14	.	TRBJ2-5	TGTGCCAGCAGCCAAGCCCCGGGACTTTGGGAGACCCAGTACTTC	CASSQAPGLWETQYF
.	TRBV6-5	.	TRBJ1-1	TGTGCCAGCAGTTACTCCCCCAACCCGAGTCTAGAAGCTTTCTTT	CASSYSPNPSLEAFF
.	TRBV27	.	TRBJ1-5	TGTGCCAGCAGTTTATTGGAGGGCGGTCAGCCCCAGCATTTT	CASSLLEGGQPQHF
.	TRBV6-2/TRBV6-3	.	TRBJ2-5	TGTGCCAGCAGTAACTACGGGAAAGAGACCCAGTACTTC	CASSNYGKETQYF
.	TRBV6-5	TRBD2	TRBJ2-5	TGTGCCAGCAGTTACCGGAGCGGGGCCAGGGATGGCCAGTACTTC	CASSYRSGARDGQYF
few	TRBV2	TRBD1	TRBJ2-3	TGTGCCAGCAGACAAGGGACAGCTAGCACAGATACGCAGTATTTT	CASRQGTASTDTQYF
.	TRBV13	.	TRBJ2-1	TGTGCCAGCAGCTTAGGACGGGAGCAGTTCTTC	CASSLGREQFF
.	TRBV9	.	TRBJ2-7	TGTGCCAGCAGCCCGCAAGTCGTGGACTCTCTAAGCGGGCAGTACTTC	CASSPQVVDSLSGQYF
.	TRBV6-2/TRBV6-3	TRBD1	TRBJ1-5	TGTGCCAGCAGTCAAGCCACCGGGACAGATAGCAATCAGCCCCAGCATTTT	CASSQATGTDSNQPQHF
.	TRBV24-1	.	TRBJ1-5	TGTGCCACCAGTGGCGCCGGGAAATATCAGCCCCAGCATTTT	CATSGAGKYQPQHF
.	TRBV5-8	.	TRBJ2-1	TGTGCCAGCAGCTTTCTCCGGTTCTTC	CASSFLRFF
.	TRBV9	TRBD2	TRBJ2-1	TGTGCCAGCAGCGTAGGCCGGACTAGCGGATACAATGAGCAGTTCTTC	CASSVGRTSGYNEQFF
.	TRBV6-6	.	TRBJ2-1	TGTGCCAGCAGCAAGGGACTCCTGAATGAGCAGTTCTTC	CASSKGLLNEQFF
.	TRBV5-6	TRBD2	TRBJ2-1	TGTGCCAGCAGCCCGGGACTAGACTCCTACAATGAGCAGTTCTTC	CASSPGLDSYNEQFF
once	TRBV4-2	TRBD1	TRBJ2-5	TGTGCCAGCAGCCAAGATTCTCGGACAGGGGGGGAGACCCAGTACTTC	CASSQDSRTGGETQYF
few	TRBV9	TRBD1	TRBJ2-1	TGTGCCAGCAGCGTAGGGGGACAGAACAATGAGCAGTTCTTC	CASSVGGQNNEQFF
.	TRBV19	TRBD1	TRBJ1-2	TGTGCCAGTAGTTCCCGTGAGGGGGCAGGGTATGGCTACACCTTC	CASSSREGAGYGYTF
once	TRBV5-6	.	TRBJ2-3	TGTGCCAGCAGCCCTGAAAACGAGGGAGATACGCAGTATTTT	CASSPENEGDTQYF
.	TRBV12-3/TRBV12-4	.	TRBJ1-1	TGTGCCAGCAAATATCCGGGGACTGAAGCTTTCTTT	CASKYPGTEAFF
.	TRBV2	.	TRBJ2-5	TGTGCCAGCGTGGGGCAGCAAGAGACCCAGTACTTC	CASVGQQETQYF
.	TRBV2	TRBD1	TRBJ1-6	TGTGCCAGCAGTCGAACAGGGGGCGGTTCACCCCTCCACTTT	CASSRTGGGSPLHF
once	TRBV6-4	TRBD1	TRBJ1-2	TGTGCCAGCAGTGACCGGGACAGGGGCGGCTACACCTTC	CASSDRDRGGYTF
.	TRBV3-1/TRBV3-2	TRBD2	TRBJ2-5	TGTGCCAGCAGCCATCGGGCGGGACTAGCGAGGCAGACCCAGTACTTC	CASSHRAGLARQTQYF
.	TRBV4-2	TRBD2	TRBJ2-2	TGTGCCAGCAGTCTAGCGGGAGTTAGTTTCTACACCGGGGAGCTGTTTTTT	CASSLAGVSFYTGELFF
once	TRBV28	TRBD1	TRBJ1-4	TGTGCCAGCAGAAGGACAGGGGGATCCGAAAAACTGTTTTTT	CASRRTGGSEKLFF
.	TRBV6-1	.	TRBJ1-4	TGTGCCAGCAGTGATAATCAGGGCGCGACTAATGAAAAACTGTTTTTT	CASSDNQGATNEKLFF
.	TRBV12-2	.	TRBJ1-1	TGTGCAAGTCGCTTAGCGGTTGGGGGCGACACTGAAGCTTTCTTT	CASRLAVGGDTEAFF
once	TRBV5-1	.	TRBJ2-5	TGCGCCAGCAGCTTGGAAGGAGGCGAGACCCAGTACTTC	CASSLEGGETQYF
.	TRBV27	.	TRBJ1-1	TGTGCCAGCAGTTTACACCGGACGGGGGGGACTGAAGCTTTCTTT	CASSLHRTGGTEAFF
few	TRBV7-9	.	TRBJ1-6	TGTGCCAGCAGCCCAGGGGATAGGGGCTCACCCCTCCACTTT	CASSPGDRGSPLHF
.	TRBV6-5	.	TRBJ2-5	TGTGCCAGCAAAAGGGGGAGCCAAGAGACCCAGTACTTC	CASKRGSQETQYF
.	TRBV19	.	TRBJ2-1	TGTGCCAGTAGTATACAGAGGGCCGGGAACAATGAGCAGTTCTTC	CASSIQRAGNNEQFF
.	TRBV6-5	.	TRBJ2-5	TGTGCCAGCAGTCGTCAAGAGACCCAGTACTTC	CASSRQETQYF